This is a list of T cell receptor beta chains from one sample in a study of naive and memory T cell subsets. TCRdb ran MiXCR on the UMI-ligation and nested PCR reads and lists one entry per CDR3 protein. This table has some 83,000 distinct CDR3 sequences, about 12% appearing once. The sample taken for sequencing was central memory CD4+ T cells from blood. These receptors were obtained from a human donor in good health. CDR3s leave out the opening cysteine and the closing phenylalanine or tryptophan. The order of the fields is V gene, J gene, CDR3 length, D gene, CDR3 protein. A D gene is named only where the DNA matches it firmly.

TRBV7-9,TRBJ2-1,13,TRBD2,ASSPRLARVDEQF
TRBV10-3,TRBJ2-2,11,TRBD2,ATTSGKTGELF
TRBV4-2,TRBJ2-7,13,TRBD2,ASSQEREGFYEQY
TRBV19,TRBJ2-1,13,-,ASSIGQTSYNEQF
TRBV10-3,TRBJ2-1,13,-,AISAPSRLYNEQF
TRBV29-1,TRBJ2-1,10,-,STSHINNEQF
TRBV5-5,TRBJ2-3,12,-,ASSSGTPMDTQY
TRBV10-2,TRBJ2-2,11,-,ASTLDGGGELF
TRBV20-1,TRBJ2-7,14,TRBD2,SARDILAGSSYEQY
TRBV7-2,TRBJ1-3,14,TRBD1,ASSFYRQGSGNTIY
TRBV6-5,TRBJ1-2,11,-,ASSKGANYGYT
TRBV30,TRBJ2-5,11,-,AWSGTYQETQY
TRBV28,TRBJ2-7,11,-,ASSSGFYVEQY
TRBV6-5,TRBJ2-7,13,-,ASRPNLGALYEQY
TRBV5-1,TRBJ2-1,15,TRBD1,ASRPGQGAAGYNEQF
TRBV7-9,TRBJ2-2,13,TRBD1,ASSLRTGGTGELF
TRBV28,TRBJ1-1,10,-,ASGGMNTEAF
TRBV10-3,TRBJ2-1,14,-,AISPQASSSYNEQF
TRBV30,TRBJ2-6,14,TRBD1,AWEKGGRRGANVLT
TRBV18,TRBJ2-6,14,-,ASSPQGGTGANVLT
TRBV6-5,TRBJ1-3,17,TRBD1,ASSYSGTGFLFAGNTIY
TRBV10-1,TRBJ2-1,14,TRBD2,ASSESSGRALNEQF
TRBV3-1,TRBJ1-2,12,-,ASSRRGSDYGYT
TRBV29-1,TRBJ1-3,12,-,SVEGAESGNTIY
TRBV5-4,TRBJ1-2,13,TRBD1,ASSSTGSGNYGYT
TRBV6-9,TRBJ1-2,14,-,ASSLGGRGMLYGYT
TRBV27,TRBJ2-1,12,-,ASSLRACGNEQF
TRBV20-1,TRBJ2-7,12,TRBD2,SARSWAGVAEQY
TRBV7-8,TRBJ2-7,13,-,ASSLDGGYSYEQY